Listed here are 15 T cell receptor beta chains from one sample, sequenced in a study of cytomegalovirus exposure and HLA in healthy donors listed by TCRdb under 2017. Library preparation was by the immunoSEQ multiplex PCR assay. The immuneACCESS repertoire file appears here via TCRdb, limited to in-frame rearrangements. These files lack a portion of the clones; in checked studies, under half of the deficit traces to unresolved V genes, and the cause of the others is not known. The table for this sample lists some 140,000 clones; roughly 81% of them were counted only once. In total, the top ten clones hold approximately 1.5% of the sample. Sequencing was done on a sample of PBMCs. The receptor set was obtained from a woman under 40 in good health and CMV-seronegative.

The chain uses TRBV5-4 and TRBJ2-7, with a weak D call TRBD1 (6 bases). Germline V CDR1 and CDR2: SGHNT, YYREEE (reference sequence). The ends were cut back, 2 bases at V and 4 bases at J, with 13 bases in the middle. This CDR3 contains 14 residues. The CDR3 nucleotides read TGTGCCAGCAGCTTAAAGACAGGTCTTTACGAGCAGTACTTC. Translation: CASSLKTGLYEQYF.

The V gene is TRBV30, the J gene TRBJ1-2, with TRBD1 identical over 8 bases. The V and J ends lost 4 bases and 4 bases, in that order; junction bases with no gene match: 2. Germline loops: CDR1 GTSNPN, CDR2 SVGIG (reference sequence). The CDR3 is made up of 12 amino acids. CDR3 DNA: TGTGCCTGGACCGGGACAGGCTATGGCTACACCTTC. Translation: CAWTGTGYGYTF.

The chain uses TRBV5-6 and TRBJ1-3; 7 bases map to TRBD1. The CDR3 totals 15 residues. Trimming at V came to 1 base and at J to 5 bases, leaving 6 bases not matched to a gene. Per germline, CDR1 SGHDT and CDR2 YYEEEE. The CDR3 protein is CASSLNWDSRNTIYF. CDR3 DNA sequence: TGTGCCAGCAGCTTGAATTGGGACAGTCGAAACACCATATATTTT.

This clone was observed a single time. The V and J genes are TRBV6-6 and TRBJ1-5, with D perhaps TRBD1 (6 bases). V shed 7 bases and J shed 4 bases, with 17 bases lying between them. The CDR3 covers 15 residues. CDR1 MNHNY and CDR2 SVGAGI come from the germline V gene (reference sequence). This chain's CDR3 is CASTPGQSPNQPQHF. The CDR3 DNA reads TGTGCCAGCACCCCCGGACAGAGTCCGAATCAGCCCCAGCATTTT.

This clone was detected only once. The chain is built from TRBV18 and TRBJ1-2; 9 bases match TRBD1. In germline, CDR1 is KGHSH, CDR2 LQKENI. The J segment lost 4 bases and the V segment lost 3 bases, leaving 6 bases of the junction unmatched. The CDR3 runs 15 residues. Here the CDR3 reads CASSPLRDRAYGYTF. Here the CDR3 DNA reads TGTGCCAGCTCACCGCTCCGGGACAGGGCCTATGGCTACACCTTC.

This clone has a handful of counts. CDR3 region: CASSIGVYSPLHF. In DNA form, the CDR3 reads TGTGCCAGTAGTATAGGCGTCTATTCACCCCTCCACTTT. This chain uses TRBV19 with TRBJ1-6, with D unclear. The V gene lost 1 base and the J gene lost 8 bases, with 6 bases spanning the gap. The CDR3 sequence is 13 residues long. Germline V gene lookup returns CDR1 LNHDA and CDR2 SQIVND (reference sequence).

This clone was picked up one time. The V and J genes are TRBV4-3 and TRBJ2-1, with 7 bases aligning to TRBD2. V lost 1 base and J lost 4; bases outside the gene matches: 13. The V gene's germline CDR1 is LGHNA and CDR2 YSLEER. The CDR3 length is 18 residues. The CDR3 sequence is CASSQAPLGSGLYNEQFF. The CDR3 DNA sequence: TGCGCCAGCAGCCAAGCCCCCTTAGGTAGCGGGCTATACAATGAGCAGTTCTTC.

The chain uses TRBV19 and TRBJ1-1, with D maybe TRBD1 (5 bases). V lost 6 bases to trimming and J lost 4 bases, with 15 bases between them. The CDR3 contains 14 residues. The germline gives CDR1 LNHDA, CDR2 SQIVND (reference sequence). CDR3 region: CASSITRQPTEAFF. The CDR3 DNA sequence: TGTGCCAGTAGCATAACCCGACAGCCCACTGAAGCTTTCTTT.

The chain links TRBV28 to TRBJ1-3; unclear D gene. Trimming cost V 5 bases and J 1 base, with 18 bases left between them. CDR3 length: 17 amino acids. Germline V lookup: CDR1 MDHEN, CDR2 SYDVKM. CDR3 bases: TGTGCCAGCAGTATACTATCGGAGGCCTGGTCTGGAAACACCATATATTTT. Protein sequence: CASSILSEAWSGNTIYF. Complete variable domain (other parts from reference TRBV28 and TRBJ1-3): DVKVTQSSRYLVKRTGEKVFLECVQDMDHENMFWYRQDPGLGLRLIYFSYDVKMKEKGDIPEGYSVSREKKERFSLILESASTNQTSMYLCASSILSEAWSGNTIYFGEGSWLTVV.

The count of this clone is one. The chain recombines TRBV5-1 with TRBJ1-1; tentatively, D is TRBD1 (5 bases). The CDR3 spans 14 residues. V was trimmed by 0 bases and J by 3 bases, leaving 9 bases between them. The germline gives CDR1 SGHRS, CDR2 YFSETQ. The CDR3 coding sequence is TGCGCCAGCAGCTTGGCGTCAGGGTACACTGAAGCTTTCTTT. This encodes CASSLASGYTEAFF.

In DNA form, the CDR3 reads TGCGCCAGCAGTGAGAGGGGGCGGAGTAGCAATCAGCCCCAGCATTTT. It codes for CASSERGRSSNQPQHF. The V gene is TRBV10-2, the J gene TRBJ1-5; 7 bases are a match to TRBD1. CDR3 length: 16 amino acids. V shed 2 bases, J shed 0 bases, and the junction held 4 bases outside the gene matches. CDR1 is WSHSY and CDR2 is SAAADI in the germline V gene.

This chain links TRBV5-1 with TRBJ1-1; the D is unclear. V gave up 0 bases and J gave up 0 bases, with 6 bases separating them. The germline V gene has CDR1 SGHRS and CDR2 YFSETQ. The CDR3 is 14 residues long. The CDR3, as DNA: TGCGCCAGCAGCTTGGACGGGTTGAACACTGAAGCTTTCTTT. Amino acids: CASSLDGLNTEAFF.

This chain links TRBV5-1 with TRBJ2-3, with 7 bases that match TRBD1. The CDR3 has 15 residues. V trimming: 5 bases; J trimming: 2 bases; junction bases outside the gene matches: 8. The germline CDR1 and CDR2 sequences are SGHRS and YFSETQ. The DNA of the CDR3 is TGCGCCAGCAGTCGGGCACAGGGGCACACAGATACGCAGTATTTT. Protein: CASSRAQGHTDTQYF. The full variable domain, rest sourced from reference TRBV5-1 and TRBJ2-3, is KAGVTQTPRYLIKTRGQQVTLSCSPISGHRSVSWYQQTPGQGLQFLFEYFSETQRNKGNFPGRFSGRQFSNSRSEMNVSTLELGDSALYLCASSRAQGHTDTQYFGPGTRLTVL.

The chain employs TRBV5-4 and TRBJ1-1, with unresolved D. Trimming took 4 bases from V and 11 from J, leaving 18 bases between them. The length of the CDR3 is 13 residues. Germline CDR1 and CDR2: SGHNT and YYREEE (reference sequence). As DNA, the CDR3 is TGTGCCAGCAGCGAAGGGAGGAGAGGGCTGGCTTTCTTT. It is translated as CASSEGRRGLAFF.

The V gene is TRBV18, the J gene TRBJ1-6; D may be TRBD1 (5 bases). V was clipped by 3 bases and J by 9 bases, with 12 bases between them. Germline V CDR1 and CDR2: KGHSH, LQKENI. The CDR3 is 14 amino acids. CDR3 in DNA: TGTGCCAGCTCACCCCAGGGAACAGGTTCACCCCTCCACTTT. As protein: CASSPQGTGSPLHF.